The clone carrying this T cell receptor beta chain appeared a few times. Its cognate antigen is unknown. The sample originates from a study of T cell responses to AZD1222 COVID-19 vaccine. Findings of the study overall: In a largely white British group with more females than males, clonal diversity was possibly underestimated. After two AZD1222 doses, spike-specific TCR breadth and depth rose versus day 0.

Method: immunoSEQ multiplex PCR; TCRdb's copy keeps in-frame clones and lacks some. The sample consists of over 150,000 clones, around 90% of them appearing once. The CDR3 has 11 residues. Between the trimmed V and J ends, which lost 7 bases and 7 bases, there was a span of 9 bases. V and J are TRBV5-3 and TRBJ1-5; D ambiguous. TRBV5-3 is an ORF for which the function is uncertain. This receptor was identified in an adult in good health. This specimen was peripheral blood, taken on day 0 of AZD1222 vaccination. The CDR3 bases are TGTGCCAGACCCGGTGGACAGCCCCAGCATTTT. This sequence encodes CARPGGQPQHF.